This TCR beta chain was sequenced for a study of cytomegalovirus exposure and HLA in healthy donors. The PCR used 60 Vbeta and 13 Jbeta primers. TCRdb's table, derived via immunoSEQ multiplex PCR, lists solely in-frame clones and lacks some. The repertoire holds fewer than 250,000 clones, with about 75% as singletons. V shed 4 bases, J shed 4 bases, and the junction held 9 bases outside the gene matches. This CDR3 region has 15 residues. CDR1 and CDR2 from the germline V gene are SGDLS and YYNGEE. The sequence derives from a man between 18 and 29 years old in good health and CMV-seronegative. The sample comprised PBMCs. This rearrangement joins TRBV9 to TRBJ2-7, with 9 bases that match TRBD1. In nucleotides, the CDR3 is TGTGCCAGCAGCCTCCCCGGGACAGGGTATTACGAGCAGTACTTC. This translates into CASSLPGTGYYEQYF.